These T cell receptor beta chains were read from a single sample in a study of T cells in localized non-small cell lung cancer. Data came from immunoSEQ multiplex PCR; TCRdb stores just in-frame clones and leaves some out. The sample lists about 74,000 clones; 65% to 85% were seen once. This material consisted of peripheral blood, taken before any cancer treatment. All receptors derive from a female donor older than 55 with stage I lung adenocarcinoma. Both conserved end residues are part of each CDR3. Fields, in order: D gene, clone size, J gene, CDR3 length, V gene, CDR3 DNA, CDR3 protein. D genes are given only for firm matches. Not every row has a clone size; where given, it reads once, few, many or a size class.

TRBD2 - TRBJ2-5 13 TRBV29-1 TGCAGCGTTGACACTAGCGGGCAAGAGACCCAGTACTTC CSVDTSGQETQYF
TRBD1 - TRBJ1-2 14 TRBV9 TGTGCCAGCAGCGTATTCCAGGGGGCAGGGGGCTACACCTTC CASSVFQGAGGYTF
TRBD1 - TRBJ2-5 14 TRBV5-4 TGTGCCAGCAGCGTGGACAGGAGTCAAGAGACCCAGTACTTC CASSVDRSQETQYF
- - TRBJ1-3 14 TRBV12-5 TGTGCTAGTGGCCTCCTTTCCTCTGGAAACACCATATATTTT CASGLLSSGNTIYF
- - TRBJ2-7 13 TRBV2 TGTGCCAGCAGTCAAACGGGGGCCGGGGAGCAGTACTTC CASSQTGAGEQYF
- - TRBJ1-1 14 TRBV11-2 TGTGCCAGCAGCTTCCAGACAGGTCTGACTGAAGCTTTCTTT CASSFQTGLTEAFF
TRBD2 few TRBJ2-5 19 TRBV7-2 TGTGCCAGCAGCGGAAGTTCCGGGACTAGCGGGAGGGCCAGGGAGACCCAGTACTTC CASSGSSGTSGRARETQYF
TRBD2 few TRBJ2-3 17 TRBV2 TGTGCCAGCAGTGAAGCTCCAGCGGGAGCCGGGGGAGATACGCAGTATTTT CASSEAPAGAGGDTQYF
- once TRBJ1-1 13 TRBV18 TGTGCCAGCTCAAGGGGATTTGGCAGTGAAGCTTTCTTT CASSRGFGSEAFF
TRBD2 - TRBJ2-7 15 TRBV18 TGTGCCAGCTCACCACGGACTAGCGGGTCCTACGAGCAGTACTTC CASSPRTSGSYEQYF
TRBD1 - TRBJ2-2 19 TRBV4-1 TGCGCCAGCAGCCAAGATGGGCAGGGGGATCTAGCTGGTACCGGGGAGCTGTTTTTT CASSQDGQGDLAGTGELFF
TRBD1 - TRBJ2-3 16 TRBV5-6 TGTGCCAGCAGCTTGTATGGACAGGGGCTCAGAGATACGCAGTATTTT CASSLYGQGLRDTQYF
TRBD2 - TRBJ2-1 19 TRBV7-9 TGTGCCAGCAGCCAATTACCACGACTAGCGGGGGGCTCCTACAATGAGCAGTTCTTC CASSQLPRLAGGSYNEQFF
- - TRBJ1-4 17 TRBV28 TGTGCCAGCAGTTTACCCTCAGTCGGTGCAACTAATGAAAAACTGTTTTTT CASSLPSVGATNEKLFF
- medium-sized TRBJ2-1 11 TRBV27 TGTGCCAGCAGTAAAGGCAATGAGCAGTTCTTC CASSKGNEQFF
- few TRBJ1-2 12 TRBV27 TGTGCCACCATGACTTCAAACTATGGCTACACCTTC CATMTSNYGYTF
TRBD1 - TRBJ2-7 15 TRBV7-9 TGTGCCAGCAGCTTAGGGGGACAGGGGGACTACGAGCAGTACTTC CASSLGGQGDYEQYF
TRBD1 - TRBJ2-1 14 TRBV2 TGTGCCAGCAGCCGGAGACAGGGCTACAATGAGCAGTTCTTC CASSRRQGYNEQFF
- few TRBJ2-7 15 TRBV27 TGTGCCAGCAGTCGCCCTAGTGGAGGGGCCTACGAGCAGTACTTC CASSRPSGGAYEQYF
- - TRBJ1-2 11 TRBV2 TGTGCCAGCAGTGTAGAGGCCGGCTACACCTTC CASSVEAGYTF
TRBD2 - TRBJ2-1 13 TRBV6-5 TGTGCCAGCACTCACGGGGGGGCGAATGAGCAGTTCTTC CASTHGGANEQFF
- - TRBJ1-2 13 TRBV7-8 TGTGCCAGCAGTTCATCCCGAGTCATGGGCTACACCTTC CASSSSRVMGYTF
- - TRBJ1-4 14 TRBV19 TGTGCCAGTAGTATGGGCAGGGAGGGAGAAAAACTGTTTTTT CASSMGREGEKLFF
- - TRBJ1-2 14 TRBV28 TGTGCCAGCAGTTTGGCTACTACACACTATGGCTACACCTTC CASSLATTHYGYTF
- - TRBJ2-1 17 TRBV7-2 TGTGCCAGCAGCTTAGCGATGGTTGGGTGGGGTTACAATGAGCAGTTCTTC CASSLAMVGWGYNEQFF
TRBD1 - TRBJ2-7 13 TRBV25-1 TGTGCCAGCAGCCCGGGACAGGGTGGCGAGCAGTACTTC CASSPGQGGEQYF
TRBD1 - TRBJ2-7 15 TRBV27 TGTGCCAGCAGTCCCCAACGACAGGGGGCTTGGGAGCAGTACTTC CASSPQRQGAWEQYF
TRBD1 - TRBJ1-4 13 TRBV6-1 TGTGCCAGCAGGGGACAGGCGAATGAAAAACTGTTTTTT CASRGQANEKLFF
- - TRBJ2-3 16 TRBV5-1 TGCGCCAGCAGCTTGGTCGGTGGAGGGGATGTAGATACGCAGTATTTT CASSLVGGGDVDTQYF
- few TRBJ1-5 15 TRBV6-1 TGTGCCAGCAGTGAAGATGTAGGGGGCAATCAGCCCCAGCATTTT CASSEDVGGNQPQHF
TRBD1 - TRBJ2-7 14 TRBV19 TGTGCCAGTACCAAAGGACAGGGGGCGGGTGAGCAGTACTTC CASTKGQGAGEQYF
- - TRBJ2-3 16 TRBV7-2 TGTGCCAGCAGCCCCATCCGGCAGGGAGGCACAGATACGCAGTATTTT CASSPIRQGGTDTQYF
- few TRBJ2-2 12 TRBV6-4 TGTGCCAGCAGTTTAGGTGCCGGGGAGCTGTTTTTT CASSLGAGELFF
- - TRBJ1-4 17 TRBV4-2 TGTGCCAGCAGCCCCCTCCTGCGCGGAGGGGAAACGGAAAAACTGTTTTTT CASSPLLRGGETEKLFF
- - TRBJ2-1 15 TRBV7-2 TGTGCCAGCAGCCTAAAATTTGGAGGGTACAATGAGCAGTTCTTC CASSLKFGGYNEQFF
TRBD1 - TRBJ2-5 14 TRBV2 TGTGCCAGCAGCGGACAGGGGGCCCAAGAGACCCAGTACTTC CASSGQGAQETQYF
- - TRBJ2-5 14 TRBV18 TGTGCCAGCTCACCACCTACGGGGCCAGAGACCCAGTACTTC CASSPPTGPETQYF
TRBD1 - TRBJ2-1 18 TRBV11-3 TGTGCCAGCAGCTTAGATGTCATTTTTGGACAGGGCTACAATGAGCAGTTCTTC CASSLDVIFGQGYNEQFF
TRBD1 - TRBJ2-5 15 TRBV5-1 TGCGCCAGCAGCTTTAGAGCAGGGGGCCGGGAGACCCAGTACTTC CASSFRAGGRETQYF
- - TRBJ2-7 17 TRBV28 TGTGCCAGCAGTCCTCCCCGGACTTTCCCGTACTCGTACGAGCAGTACTTC CASSPPRTFPYSYEQYF